A selection of T cell receptor beta chains follows, all from one sample in a study of blood T cell repertoires in COVID-19. Sequenced by immunoSEQ multiplex PCR; TCRdb stores in-frame clones only, minus some. The profile shows 65,000 to 95,000 clones, more than 65% of them singletons. The material sequenced was peripheral blood. The receptor source for this set is a woman between 50 and 59 years old with acute or convalescent COVID-19. Both conserved end residues are part of each CDR3. Fields, in order: V gene, D gene, clone size, J gene, CDR3 protein, CDR3 DNA. A D gene is named only where the DNA matches it firmly. Some rows mark clone size as missing; the rest say once, few, many or name a class of expanded clone.

V: TRBV6-6; D: TRBD1; size: NA; J: TRBJ1-2; CDR3: CASSSGQGGNYGYTF; DNA: TGTGCCAGCAGTTCTGGACAGGGCGGAAACTATGGCTACACCTTC
V: TRBV20-1; D: NA; size: NA; J: TRBJ2-7; CDR3: CSASNKGFSYEQYF; DNA: TGCAGTGCTAGTAATAAGGGGTTCTCCTACGAGCAGTACTTC
V: TRBV4-1; D: TRBD2; size: once; J: TRBJ2-1; CDR3: CASSPGGSSYNEQFF; DNA: TGCGCCAGCAGCCCGGGAGGGAGCTCCTACAATGAGCAGTTCTTC
V: TRBV2; D: TRBD1; size: NA; J: TRBJ1-1; CDR3: CASSEQGGNTEAFF; DNA: TGTGCCAGCAGTGAGCAGGGGGGGAACACTGAAGCTTTCTTT
V: TRBV7-2; D: NA; size: NA; J: TRBJ1-5; CDR3: CASSLWGGNQPQHF; DNA: TGTGCCAGCAGCTTATGGGGAGGCAATCAGCCCCAGCATTTT
V: TRBV3-1/TRBV3-2; D: NA; size: NA; J: TRBJ2-3; CDR3: CASSQRGTDTQYF; DNA: TGTGCCAGCAGCCAGCGCGGCACAGATACGCAGTATTTT
V: TRBV5-1; D: NA; size: once; J: TRBJ2-7; CDR3: CASSVAGRAGASYEQYF; DNA: TGCGCCAGCAGCGTGGCGGGTAGGGCGGGGGCATCCTACGAGCAGTACTTC
V: TRBV11-2; D: TRBD1; size: NA; J: TRBJ2-3; CDR3: CASSFFPQGATDTQYF; DNA: TGTGCCAGCAGCTTCTTTCCACAGGGGGCCACAGATACGCAGTATTTT
V: TRBV15; D: NA; size: few; J: TRBJ1-1; CDR3: CATSSKGGGGTEAFF; DNA: TGTGCCACCAGCAGCAAGGGGGGAGGGGGCACTGAAGCTTTCTTT
V: TRBV7-3; D: NA; size: few; J: TRBJ2-2; CDR3: CASSLTLGFAGELFF; DNA: TGTGCCAGCAGCTTAACCCTCGGGTTTGCCGGGGAGCTGTTTTTT
V: TRBV12-5; D: NA; size: few; J: TRBJ1-4; CDR3: CASDMEGGDEKLFF; DNA: TGTGCTAGTGACATGGAGGGTGGTGATGAAAAACTGTTTTTT
V: TRBV19; D: NA; size: NA; J: TRBJ2-7; CDR3: CATSLGRSYEQYF; DNA: TGTGCCACGTCCTTGGGGCGTTCCTACGAGCAGTACTTC
V: TRBV5-4; D: TRBD1; size: NA; J: TRBJ2-5; CDR3: CASSLNPGRGHETQYF; DNA: TGTGCCAGCAGCTTGAATCCGGGCAGGGGGCACGAGACCCAGTACTTC
V: TRBV3-1/TRBV3-2; D: NA; size: NA; J: TRBJ1-2; CDR3: CASSQTRGRNGYTF; DNA: TGTGCCAGCAGCCAGACTAGGGGCCGGAATGGCTACACCTTC
V: TRBV13; D: TRBD1; size: NA; J: TRBJ1-4; CDR3: CASSLRGRTNEKLFF; DNA: TGTGCCAGCAGCTTAAGGGGGCGGACTAATGAAAAACTGTTTTTT
V: TRBV7-2; D: NA; size: NA; J: TRBJ1-1; CDR3: CASSLVRGRGLYTEAFF; DNA: TGTGCCAGCAGCTTAGTTAGGGGGAGGGGGTTGTACACTGAAGCTTTCTTT
V: TRBV11-3; D: TRBD1; size: NA; J: TRBJ2-7; CDR3: CASSLGDRHYEQYF; DNA: TGTGCCAGCAGCTTAGGGGACAGACACTACGAGCAGTACTTC
V: TRBV5-1; D: NA; size: few; J: TRBJ1-1; CDR3: CASSTGYTEAFF; DNA: TGCGCCAGCAGCACAGGATACACTGAAGCTTTCTTT
V: TRBV5-1; D: TRBD1; size: NA; J: TRBJ2-5; CDR3: CASSLAQGWETQYF; DNA: TGCGCCAGCAGCTTGGCACAGGGGTGGGAGACCCAGTACTTC
V: TRBV28; D: NA; size: NA; J: TRBJ1-2; CDR3: CASSPYKKGYTF; DNA: TGTGCCAGCAGTCCCTATAAGAAGGGCTACACCTTC
V: TRBV7-8; D: NA; size: few; J: TRBJ1-2; CDR3: CASSLAGGGLGYGYTF; DNA: TGTGCCAGCAGCTTAGCTGGCGGGGGTTTGGGCTATGGCTACACCTTC
V: TRBV3-1/TRBV3-2; D: NA; size: NA; J: TRBJ1-2; CDR3: CASRPRQWSRANYGYTF; DNA: TGTGCCAGCAGACCTCGACAATGGTCCCGAGCTAACTATGGCTACACCTTC
V: TRBV19; D: TRBD1; size: NA; J: TRBJ1-2; CDR3: CASSLIPGTGLHGYTF; DNA: TGTGCCAGTAGTCTTATTCCCGGGACAGGTCTCCATGGCTACACCTTC
V: TRBV19; D: TRBD1; size: few; J: TRBJ1-4; CDR3: CAIGTDPGEKLFF; DNA: TGTGCCATCGGGACAGATCCTGGCGAAAAACTGTTTTTT
V: TRBV14; D: NA; size: NA; J: TRBJ1-4; CDR3: CASSQTVGKLFF; DNA: TGTGCCAGCAGCCAAACAGTGGGAAAACTGTTTTTT